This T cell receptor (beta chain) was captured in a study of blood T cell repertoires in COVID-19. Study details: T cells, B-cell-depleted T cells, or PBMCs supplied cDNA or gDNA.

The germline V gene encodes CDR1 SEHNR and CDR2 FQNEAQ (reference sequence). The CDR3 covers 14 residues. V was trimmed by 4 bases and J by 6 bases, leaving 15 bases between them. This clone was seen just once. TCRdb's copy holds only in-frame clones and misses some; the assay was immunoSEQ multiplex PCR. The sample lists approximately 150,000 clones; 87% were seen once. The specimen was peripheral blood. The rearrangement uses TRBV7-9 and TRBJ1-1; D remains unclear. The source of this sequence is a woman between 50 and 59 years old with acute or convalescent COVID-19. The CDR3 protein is CASSSNSGLAEAFF. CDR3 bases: TGTGCCAGCAGCTCCAACTCGGGGTTGGCTGAAGCTTTCTTT.